The clone carrying this TCR beta chain came up many times. Antigen unknown. The time point here: newly diagnosed GD, antithyroid drugs for less than 3 months. The TCR library used RNA extracted from PBMCs. This entry is derived from a study of regulatory T cells in long-lasting Graves disease. Turning to the study itself: Prior antithyroid drug treatment in newly diagnosed Graves' patients lasted under 3 months.

Germline loops: CDR1 LNHNV, CDR2 YYDKDF (reference sequence). The V gene lost 0 bases and the J gene lost 7 bases, with 13 bases spanning the gap. This CDR3 contains 15 residues. For TCR beta, libraries came from iRepertoire HTBI primers and Arm-PCR of CDR3 regions. TCRdb recomputed calls from the multiplex PCR reads with MiXCR, one row per CDR3 protein. The table has 360,000 or so distinct CDR3 sequences, approximately 15% seen once. Whole-study results and caveats: Investigators studied peripheral blood only, not thyroid tissue. Public clonotype sharing was higher in persistent than newly diagnosed patients.

These data were also reused for a study on T cells in Graves' hyperthyroidism and ophthalmopathy. From that second work: Blood also showed most of the thyroid clonotypes that were expanded above 0.001.

The genes are TRBV15 and TRBJ2-1; a weak D match, TRBD2 (6 bases). This sequence was found in a man aged 35 to 55 with Graves disease. The sequences come from peripheral blood mononuclear cells (PBMCs), collected at new diagnosis, from a patient treated with antithyroid drugs. This CDR3 reads CATSRDQAGRNEQFF. CDR3 DNA: TGTGCCACCAGCAGAGATCAGGCGGGAAGGAATGAGCAGTTCTTC.